This T cell receptor (beta chain) was recorded in a study of blood T cell repertoires in COVID-19. CDR3 length equals 20 residues. This table comes from immunoSEQ multiplex PCR, and its TCRdb copy is limited to in-frame clones, with some not included. The sample holds 150,000 to 200,000 clones, about 91% seen once. This TCR derives from a woman between 50 and 59 years old with acute or convalescent COVID-19. The sample consisted of peripheral blood. The chain links TRBV21-1 to TRBJ2-3; no DNA check was done on the table's D call, TRBD2. TRBV21-1 is a pseudogene. The CDR3 loop is CASSKGAGVRVVSGTDTQYF. CDR3 sequence (DNA): TGTGCCAGCAGCAAAGGTGCCGGAGTACGGGTCGTTAGTGGCACAGATACGCAGTATTTT.